This TCR beta chain was recovered during a study of blood T cell repertoires in COVID-19. The wider study: Samples came from the United States, Italy and Spain, spanning acute and convalescent COVID-19. T cells, B-cell-depleted T cells, or PBMCs provided the cDNA or gDNA that served as material.

V dropped 5 bases and J dropped 3 bases, with 14 bases sitting between them. Looked up from germline, CDR1 is SEHNR and CDR2 is FQNEAQ (reference sequence). There are 14 residues in the CDR3. The assay was immunoSEQ multiplex PCR, and TCRdb's table has in-frame clones only and misses some. The sample consists of hundreds of thousands of clones, approximately 85% of them appearing once. The sequencing input was PBMCs or T cells enriched from blood (not recorded which). The chain is built from TRBV7-9 and TRBJ2-7; D is undetermined. This sequence was found in a man aged 25 to 40 who had recovered from COVID-19. The CDR3 loop reads CASSLKQQNYEQYF. The CDR3, as DNA: TGTGCCAGCAGCCTCAAACAGCAAAACTACGAGCAGTACTTC.